These 21 T cell receptor beta chains were all obtained from the same sample, sequenced in a study of blood T cell repertoires in COVID-19. The data were produced by immunoSEQ multiplex PCR, yet TCRdb's version contains in-frame clones alone and is incomplete. The profile shows 65,000 to 75,000 clones, about 80% of them singletons. The sample comprised peripheral blood. These receptors were obtained from a woman between 55 and 75 years old with acute or convalescent COVID-19.

The chain employs TRBV9 and TRBJ1-4, with TRBD1 matching 7 bases. Per germline, CDR1 SGDLS and CDR2 YYNGEE. Germline trimming cut 4 bases from V and 4 bases from J; bases unmatched to any gene: 4. The CDR3 covers 14 residues. DNA of the CDR3: TGTGCCAGCAGCCCCGGGACAGTTAATGAAAAACTGTTTTTT. Translating gives CASSPGTVNEKLFF. Combining the CDR3 with reference TRBV9 and TRBJ1-4 gives the whole variable domain DSGVTQTPKHLITATGQRVTLRCSPRSGDLSVYWYQQSLDQGLQFLIQYYNGEERAKGNILERFSAQQFPDLHSELNLSSLELGDSALYFCASSPGTVNEKLFFGSGTQLSVL.

The rearrangement uses TRBV19 and TRBJ1-1; possibly TRBD1 for D (5 bases). Germline CDR1 reads LNHDA; CDR2 reads SQIVND (reference sequence). V was pared by 3 bases and J by 1 base, with 12 bases between. The CDR3 has 15 residues. The DNA for the CDR3 is TGTGCCAGTAGTATTATCGGCAGGGCGAACACTGAAGCTTTCTTT. This gives the protein CASSIIGRANTEAFF.

The chain uses TRBV9 and TRBJ1-2; 9 bases match TRBD1. Looked up from germline, CDR1 is SGDLS and CDR2 is YYNGEE. This CDR3 has 13 residues. The ends lost 4 bases at V and 9 bases at J; junction bases unmatched: 7. Here the CDR3 DNA reads TGTGCCAGCAGCTCTCAAGGGACAGGGAGCTACACCTTC. Translated, it gives CASSSQGTGSYTF.

The chain recombines TRBV10-3 with TRBJ2-2; 7 bases are shared with TRBD1. The V segment lost 6 bases and the J segment 0 bases; nucleotides outside the gene matches: 4. This CDR3 comprises 15 residues. In germline, CDR1 is ENHRY, CDR2 SYGVKD. CDR3 amino acids: CAISPGTANTGELFF. DNA of the CDR3: TGTGCCATCAGCCCCGGGACAGCGAACACCGGGGAGCTGTTTTTT.

CDR3 loop: CASSLRPRGGTADTQYF. Written as DNA, the CDR3 is TGCGCCAGCAGCCTCCGGCCTAGGGGGGGTACCGCAGATACGCAGTATTTT. The rearrangement uses TRBV5-1 and TRBJ2-3, with D maybe TRBD2 (7 bases). Germline V gene sequence: CDR1 SGHRS, CDR2 YFSETQ. The V end was cut by 4 bases, the J end by 4 bases, with 22 bases between. The length of the CDR3 is 17 residues.

V usage is TRBV6-1 and J usage is TRBJ2-3; TRBD1 agrees at 8 bases. With 8 bases clipped from V and 6 bases from J, the junction kept 7 bases outside the gene matches. Looked up from germline, CDR1 is MNHNS and CDR2 is SASEGT. CDR3 length equals 13 residues. CDR3 sequence reads: CASDRGMTDTQYF. The CDR3 bases are TGTGCCAGCGACAGGGGCATGACGGATACGCAGTATTTT.

This sequence joins TRBV6-6 and TRBJ2-4, with TRBD1 matching over 7 bases. The CDR3 is made up of 14 amino acids. Trimming at V came to 6 bases and at J to 1 base, leaving 3 bases not matched to a gene. Germline lookup yields CDR1 MNHNY and CDR2 SVGAGI (reference sequence). In nucleotides, the CDR3 is TGTGCCAGCAGGATGACAGGGGCCAAAAACATTCAGTACTTC. Translating gives CASRMTGAKNIQYF.

This chain joins TRBV19 and TRBJ1-2; possibly TRBD1 for D (5 bases). With 10 bases removed from V and 7 bases from J, the gap between germline ends came to 16 bases. The germline V gene encodes CDR1 LNHDA and CDR2 SQIVND (reference sequence). The CDR3 is made up of 12 amino acids. The CDR3, as DNA: TGTGCCATCAACCCTGGAGGGGCTGGCTACACCTTC. This encodes CAINPGGAGYTF.

This clone was observed once. The chain uses TRBV6-5 and TRBJ1-1; D gene ambiguous. Germline V gene lookup returns CDR1 MNHEY and CDR2 SVGAGI. This CDR3 spans 13 amino acids. V dropped 6 bases and J dropped 3 bases, with 11 bases sitting between them. The CDR3 sequence: CASSDLRDTEAFF. The CDR3 bases are TGTGCCAGCAGCGACCTCCGGGACACTGAAGCTTTCTTT.

This clone has just a few counts. The CDR3 here is CASSYTSQGLARGELFF. The CDR3 nucleotides read TGCGCCAGCAGCTACACCTCGCAGGGCCTCGCTCGCGGGGAGCTGTTTTTT. The J gene is TRBJ2-2, the V gene TRBV5-1; tentative D call: TRBD1 (5 bases). Germline CDR1 reads SGHRS; CDR2 reads YFSETQ. V was clipped by 3 bases and J by 7 bases, with 22 bases between them. The CDR3 contains 17 residues.

The chain uses TRBV5-1 and TRBJ1-1; 7 nucleotides align to TRBD1. Germline assignment: CDR1 SGHRS and CDR2 YFSETQ. V was clipped by 4 bases and J by 6 bases; unmatched bases: 6. CDR3 length equals 13 residues. The CDR3 DNA sequence: TGCGCCAGCAGCAAAGGACAGGAGCCTGAAGCTTTCTTT. Amino acid sequence: CASSKGQEPEAFF.

The V gene is TRBV15, the J gene TRBJ1-1, with 7 nucleotides matching TRBD1. Unmatched junction bases numbered 8, after V lost 0 bases and J lost 4 bases. The CDR3 spans 16 residues. Germline V gene data show CDR1 as LNHNV and CDR2 as YYDKDF (reference sequence). The CDR3 loop reads CATSRDSATGATEAFF. The CDR3 coding sequence is TGTGCCACCAGCAGAGATTCTGCAACAGGGGCCACTGAAGCTTTCTTT.

V gene TRBV10-3 combines with J gene TRBJ2-2; a possible D gene is TRBD2 (5 bases). The germline CDR1 and CDR2 sequences are ENHRY and SYGVKD. Trimming cost V 4 bases and J 1 base, with 7 bases left between them. The CDR3 sequence is 14 residues long. CDR3 sequence: CAISGTVNTGELFF. The CDR3 nucleotides are TGTGCCATCAGTGGGACTGTGAACACCGGGGAGCTGTTTTTT.

The rearrangement uses TRBV27 and TRBJ2-3; possibly TRBD2 for D (7 bases). Per germline, CDR1 MNHEY and CDR2 SMNVEV (reference sequence). Trimming stripped 1 base from V and 3 bases from J, with 11 bases between. There are 15 residues in the CDR3. The CDR3 loop reads CASSLWGGETDTQYF. CDR3 in DNA: TGTGCCAGCAGTTTATGGGGGGGCGAAACAGATACGCAGTATTTT.

Comments on this clone: This CDR3 is also generated by other DNA sequences in the sample. This chain joins TRBV9 and TRBJ2-2, with 7 bases identical to TRBD2. The CDR3 has 13 amino acids. Germline-derived CDR1 and CDR2 are SGDLS and YYNGEE. The V and J ends lost 0 bases and 7 bases, in that order; junction bases with no gene match: 0. The CDR3: CASSVGGSGELFF. The CDR3 DNA sequence: TGTGCCAGCAGCGTAGGCGGGAGCGGGGAGCTGTTTTTT. The entire variable domain, with the rest obtained from reference TRBV9 and TRBJ2-2, is as follows: DSGVTQTPKHLITATGQRVTLRCSPRSGDLSVYWYQQSLDQGLQFLIQYYNGEERAKGNILERFSAQQFPDLHSELNLSSLELGDSALYFCASSVGGSGELFFGEGSRLTVL.

This clone was seen a handful of times. The J gene is TRBJ2-1, the V gene TRBV3-1 (or the pseudogene TRBV3-2), with D unclear. The V end lost 3 bases, the J end lost 7 bases, and 7 bases lay between the germline ends. Per the germline V gene, CDR1 is LGHDT and CDR2 is YNNKEL (reference sequence). The CDR3 covers 12 residues. DNA of the CDR3: TGTGCCAGCAGCCAGAATACTAATGAGCAGTTCTTC. It encodes CASSQNTNEQFF.

This clone has just a few counts. The gene calls are TRBV6-5 and TRBJ1-1; D remains ambiguous. Per germline, CDR1 MNHEY and CDR2 SVGAGI. CDR3 length: 15 residues. V lost 7 bases, J lost 1 base, and 16 bases lay in between. This CDR3 is CASTRVSGSNTEAFF. The DNA for the CDR3 is TGTGCCAGCACCCGAGTGAGCGGCTCGAACACTGAAGCTTTCTTT.

The chain has TRBV7-6 and TRBJ2-7; 8 bases agree with TRBD1. Germline V CDR1 and CDR2: SGHVS, FNYEAQ. The CDR3 extends over 16 amino acids. With 0 bases clipped from V and 2 bases from J, the junction kept 6 bases outside the gene matches. The CDR3 DNA reads TGTGCCAGCAGCTTAGCCGGCAGGGGGCTCGCCTACGAGCAGTACTTC. Protein sequence: CASSLAGRGLAYEQYF. Full variable domain (remainder filled in from reference TRBV7-6 and TRBJ2-7): GAGVSQSPRYKVTKRGQDVALRCDPISGHVSLYWYRQALGQGPEFLTYFNYEAQQDKSGLPNDRFSAERPEGSISTLTIQRTEQRDSAMYRCASSLAGRGLAYEQYFGPGTRLTVT.

The genes are TRBV19 and TRBJ2-5; tentative D call: TRBD1 (6 bases). The V and J ends lost 6 bases and 5 bases respectively, with 19 bases between them. This CDR3 comprises 15 residues. Germline V gene lookup returns CDR1 LNHDA and CDR2 SQIVND (reference sequence). CDR3 sequence reads: CASRSRAGEYETQYF. CDR3 in DNA: TGTGCCAGTAGGAGCCGGGCAGGGGAGTATGAGACCCAGTACTTC. Full variable domain (missing parts from reference TRBV19 and TRBJ2-5): DGGITQSPKYLFRKEGQNVTLSCEQNLNHDAMYWYRQDPGQGLRLIYYSQIVNDFQKGDIAEGYSVSREKKESFPLTVTSAQKNPTAFYLCASRSRAGEYETQYFGPGTRLLVL.

The rearrangement joins TRBV11-1 to TRBJ2-5, with TRBD2 matching 11 bases. The CDR3 contains 15 residues. CDR1 and CDR2 from the germline V gene are SGHAT and FQDESV (reference sequence). The J segment lost 0 bases and the V segment lost 7 bases, leaving 4 bases of the junction unmatched. The CDR3 DNA reads as TGTGCCAGCACCATGACTAGCGGGGACCAAGAGACCCAGTACTTC. Its protein product is CASTMTSGDQETQYF.

The chain links TRBV6-5 to TRBJ1-1; no reliable D call. Germline V gene sequence: CDR1 MNHEY, CDR2 SVGAGI. CDR3 length: 14 residues. Trimming took off 4 bases at V and 8 bases at J, with 17 bases between the two ends. CDR3 sequence (DNA): TGTGCCAGCAGTTCGGACGGTCGAACGGGGGAAGCTTTCTTT. This encodes CASSSDGRTGEAFF.